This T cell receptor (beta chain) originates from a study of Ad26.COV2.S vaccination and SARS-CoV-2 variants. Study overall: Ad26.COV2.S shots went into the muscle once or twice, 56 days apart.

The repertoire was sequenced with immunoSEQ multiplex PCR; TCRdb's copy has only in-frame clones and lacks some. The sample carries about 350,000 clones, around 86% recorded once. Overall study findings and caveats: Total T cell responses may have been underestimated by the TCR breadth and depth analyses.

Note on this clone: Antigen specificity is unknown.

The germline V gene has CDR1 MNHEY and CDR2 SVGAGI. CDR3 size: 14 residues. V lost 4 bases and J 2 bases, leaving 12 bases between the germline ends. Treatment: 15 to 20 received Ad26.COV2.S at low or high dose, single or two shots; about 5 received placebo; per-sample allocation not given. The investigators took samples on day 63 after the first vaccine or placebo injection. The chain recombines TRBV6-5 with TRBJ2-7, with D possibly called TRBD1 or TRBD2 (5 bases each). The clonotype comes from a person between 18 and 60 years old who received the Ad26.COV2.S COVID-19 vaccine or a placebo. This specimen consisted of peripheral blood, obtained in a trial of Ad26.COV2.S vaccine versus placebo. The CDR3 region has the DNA TGTGCCAGCAGTTCCGGGACGCAGCCCTACGAGCAGTACTTC. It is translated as CASSSGTQPYEQYF.